The 23 T cell receptor beta chains presented below share a single source sample, sequenced in a study of T cells in Graves' hyperthyroidism and ophthalmopathy. RNA transcripts gave rise to amplified TCR beta CDR3 regions. A first-round RT-PCR of the TCR CDR3 used the HTBI primer set. TCRdb independently ran MiXCR on the multiplex PCR reads; one entry per CDR3 protein. Of around 250,000 distinct CDR3 sequences listed, 13% to 15% are singletons. Sequencing was performed on blood. The receptors were gathered from a woman between 35 and 50 years old with Graves' hyperthyroidism that later progressed to Graves' ophthalmopathy.

This clonotype was picked up a small number of times. The chain has TRBV20-1 and TRBJ1-5; D might be TRBD1 (5 bases). The CDR3 covers 11 residues. V was trimmed by 5 bases and J by 12 bases, leaving 14 bases between them. Germline V gives CDR1 DFQATT, CDR2 SNEGSKA (reference sequence). The CDR3 spells CSAPAGRLQHF. The CDR3 DNA follows: TGCAGTGCTCCCGCGGGACGACTCCAGCATTTT.

This clonotype has ten or more counts. V usage is TRBV7-2 and J usage is TRBJ2-5; D gene unclear. The CDR3 consists of 13 residues. Germline lookup yields CDR1 SGHTA and CDR2 FQGNSA. V was shortened by 3 bases and J by 5 bases, with 10 bases between the two germline ends. The CDR3 DNA follows: TGTGCCAGCAGCTTTATTAGGTTGGAGACCCAGTACTTC. Encoded protein: CASSFIRLETQYF.

This chain links TRBV9 with TRBJ2-1; perhaps TRBD2 as D (6 bases). Germline CDR1 and CDR2: SGDLS and YYNGEE. Trimming pared 4 bases from V and 6 bases from J, leaving 20 bases between. This CDR3 spans 16 amino acids. CDR3 region: CASSFLGDFPVNEQFF. CDR3 DNA sequence: TGTGCCAGCAGCTTCCTCGGGGACTTTCCTGTCAATGAGCAGTTCTTC.

The V call is TRBV7-9, the J call TRBJ2-5; D is possibly TRBD1 (6 bases). The CDR3 has 13 amino acids. The V gene lost 7 bases and the J gene lost 2 bases, with 11 bases spanning the gap. Germline V gene data show CDR1 as SEHNR and CDR2 as FQNEAQ (reference sequence). This CDR3 reads CASTWTAQETQYF. CDR3 DNA: TGTGCCAGCACCTGGACAGCGCAAGAGACCCAGTACTTC.

This clonotype has more than one count but fewer than ten. CDR3 in amino acids: CASSLARGLFTDTQYF. In nucleotides, the CDR3 is TGCGCCAGCAGCCTCGCAAGGGGGCTTTTCACAGATACGCAGTATTTT. The rearrangement uses TRBV4-1 and TRBJ2-3; 7 nucleotides align to TRBD1. CDR1 is MGHRA, CDR2 YSYEKL, per germline. J lost 2 bases, V lost 4 bases, and 9 bases had no gene match. The CDR3 contains 16 residues.

This clonotype was recorded at least ten times. The rearrangement joins TRBV11-2 to TRBJ2-1; TRBD1 aligns across 7 bases. With 5 bases clipped from V and 9 bases from J, the junction kept 10 bases outside the gene matches. The CDR3 extends over 14 amino acids. Germline CDR1 reads SGHAT; CDR2 reads FQNNGV. The DNA for the CDR3 is TGTGCCAGCAGCACTTTAAGGGGGCGCGGTGAGCAGTTCTTC. Translation gives CASSTLRGRGEQFF.

This clonotype was detected ten times or more. The genes are TRBV6-1 and TRBJ1-5, with D unclear. CDR1 is MNHNS, CDR2 SASEGT, per germline. Between the trimmed V and J ends, which lost 10 bases and 0 bases, there was a span of 10 bases. The CDR3 is 13 residues long. This CDR3 reads CAIKVDSNQPQHF. The CDR3 DNA follows: TGTGCCATCAAGGTCGATAGCAATCAGCCCCAGCATTTT.

This clonotype has at least ten counts. The chain links TRBV6-1 to TRBJ2-2; perhaps TRBD2 as D (5 bases). Germline V CDR1 and CDR2: MNHNS, SASEGT. Trimming took 6 bases from V and 8 from J, leaving 10 bases between them. The CDR3 covers 12 residues. The CDR3 nucleotides read TGTGCCAGCAGCGGGGTTACAGGGGAGCTGTTTTTT. Translated: CASSGVTGELFF.

This clonotype turned up a few times. The V gene is TRBV9, the J gene TRBJ2-4; D unresolved. This CDR3 has 15 amino acids. CDR1 is SGDLS and CDR2 is YYNGEE in the germline V gene. V was cut by 0 bases and J by 2 bases, with 9 bases left in between. This CDR3 reads CASSVAGVPKNIQYF. The CDR3 DNA sequence: TGTGCCAGCAGCGTAGCCGGAGTCCCCAAAAACATTCAGTACTTC.

This clonotype has a handful of counts. The chain carries TRBV7-8 and TRBJ1-5; D is undetermined. The CDR3 runs to 15 residues. V shed 1 base and J shed 2 bases, with 9 bases lying between them. Germline V gene lookup returns CDR1 SGHVS and CDR2 FQNEAQ. CDR3 coding DNA: TGTGCCAGCAGCTTAGTGTGGGAGGGCAATCAGCCCCAGCATTTT. Its protein is CASSLVWEGNQPQHF. The variable domain in full, with the rest retrieved from reference TRBV7-8 and TRBJ1-5, is GAGVSQSPRYKVAKRGQDVALRCDPISGHVSLFWYQQALGQGPEFLTYFQNEAQLDKSGLPSDRFFAERPEGSVSTLKIQRTQQEDSAVYLCASSLVWEGNQPQHFGDGTRLSIL.

Many counts were recorded for this clonotype. V is TRBV24-1 and J is TRBJ2-3; D gene ambiguous. The germline V gene encodes CDR1 KGHDR and CDR2 SFDVKD. CDR3 size: 17 residues. V was cut by 4 bases and J by 3 bases, with 19 bases left in between. CDR3: CATSDSRVPTTTDTQYF. In DNA, the CDR3 is TGTGCCACCAGTGACTCGAGAGTACCTACCACGACAGATACGCAGTATTTT.

This clonotype was recorded at least ten times. The chain has TRBV20-1 and TRBJ1-1, with a possible D match to TRBD1 (5 bases). V was shortened by 6 bases and J by 1 base, with 12 bases between the two germline ends. This CDR3 is built from 13 residues. CDR1 and CDR2 from the germline V gene are DFQATT and SNEGSKA (reference sequence). The chain's CDR3 is CSARGRKNTEAFF. CDR3 coding DNA: TGCAGTGCAAGGGGACGGAAGAACACTGAAGCTTTCTTT.

At least ten counts were recorded for this clonotype. This chain uses TRBV11-2 with TRBJ2-1; TRBD1 matches 8 bases. Germline CDR1 and CDR2: SGHAT and FQNNGV. The CDR3 sequence is 13 residues long. Trimming at V came to 6 bases and at J to 6 bases, leaving 4 bases not matched to a gene. In DNA form, the CDR3 reads TGTGCCAGCAGTAGGACAGGGATCAATGAGCAGTTCTTC. This encodes CASSRTGINEQFF.

This clonotype was seen repeatedly, ten times or more. The V and J genes are TRBV7-3 and TRBJ2-5; D is perhaps TRBD1 or TRBD2 (5 bases each). Between the trimmed V and J ends, which lost 0 bases and 4 bases, there was a span of 15 bases. The CDR3 extends over 16 amino acids. Looked up from germline, CDR1 is SGHTA and CDR2 is FQGTGA. CDR3 loop: CASSLTGPDRGETQYF. CDR3 coding DNA: TGTGCCAGCAGCTTAACGGGACCAGATCGGGGAGAGACCCAGTACTTC.

The V gene is TRBV5-1, the J gene TRBJ2-1; possible D gene TRBD2, 5 bases. Looked up from germline, CDR1 is SGHRS and CDR2 is YFSETQ. The CDR3 is made up of 16 amino acids. V was cut by 3 bases and J by 5 bases, with 18 bases left in between. The CDR3 region is CASSSNPGITDNEQFF. DNA for the CDR3: TGCGCCAGCAGCTCCAACCCCGGGATCACCGACAATGAGCAGTTCTTC.

This clonotype was counted ten times or more. The rearrangement uses TRBV9 and TRBJ2-2; TRBD2 matches 15 bases. The V and J ends lost 3 bases and 4 bases, in that order; junction bases with no gene match: 1. Germline lookup yields CDR1 SGDLS and CDR2 YYNGEE. The CDR3 runs to 16 residues. The CDR3 sequence: CASSAGLAGGTGELFF. For the CDR3, the DNA is TGTGCCAGCAGCGCGGGACTAGCGGGAGGCACCGGGGAGCTGTTTTTT.

This clonotype was counted ten times or more. The V call is TRBV10-3, the J call TRBJ2-7; D is undetermined. The germline gives CDR1 ENHRY, CDR2 SYGVKD. The V and J ends lost 2 bases and 4 bases respectively, with 3 bases between them. This CDR3 is 11 amino acids long. The CDR3 DNA sequence: TGTGCCATCAGTGAGATGTACGAGCAGTACTTC. It codes for CAISEMYEQYF.

The sample holds many counts of this clonotype. The chain employs TRBV6-2 or TRBV6-3 and TRBJ2-3; the match to TRBD2 covers 11 bases. Looked up from germline, CDR1 is MNHEY and CDR2 is SVGEGT. The CDR3 length is 17 residues. V lost 4 bases and J lost 7; bases outside the gene matches: 13. CDR3 nucleotides: TGTGCCAGCAGTTCACCTCGAGCTAGCGGGAGGTCAAATACGCAGTATTTT. Its translation: CASSSPRASGRSNTQYF.

This clonotype has ten or more counts. The gene calls are TRBV28 and TRBJ2-7; 7 positions match TRBD1. The CDR3 is made up of 14 amino acids. Germline V gene lookup returns CDR1 MDHEN and CDR2 SYDVKM. With V trimmed by 6 bases and J by 3 bases, 8 bases remained unmatched. CDR3 loop: CASRPRGSFYEQYF. The DNA for the CDR3 is TGTGCCAGCAGACCCAGGGGGTCCTTCTACGAGCAGTACTTC.

This clonotype was counted ten times or more. V gene TRBV30 combines with J gene TRBJ2-7, with D unresolved. The germline gives CDR1 GTSNPN, CDR2 SVGIG (reference sequence). V dropped 0 bases and J dropped 4 bases, with 10 bases sitting between them. The CDR3 is 13 amino acids. Here the CDR3 reads CAWSVPWPYEQYF. CDR3 coding DNA: TGTGCCTGGAGTGTACCCTGGCCGTACGAGCAGTACTTC.

At least ten counts were recorded for this clonotype. The chain has TRBV28 and TRBJ2-3; TRBD1 is a possible D gene (5 bases). The CDR3 totals 14 residues. Germline CDR1 reads MDHEN; CDR2 reads SYDVKM. V lost 8 bases and J lost 2, with 14 bases in between. The CDR3 nucleotides are TGTGCCAGCTGTGGACACACCCTCACAGATACGCAGTATTTT. Protein: CASCGHTLTDTQYF.

This clonotype was picked up many times. The rearrangement links TRBV20-1 to TRBJ2-7; D is ambiguous. Trimming took off 3 bases at V and 1 base at J, with 4 bases between the two ends. CDR1 is DFQATT, CDR2 SNEGSKA, per germline (reference sequence). The CDR3 runs 11 residues. The CDR3 sequence: CSASNSYEQYF. In nucleotides, the CDR3 is TGCAGTGCTAGTAATTCCTACGAGCAGTACTTC.

The genes are TRBV6-1 and TRBJ1-5; possibly TRBD1 for D (5 bases). CDR1 is MNHNS, CDR2 SASEGT, per germline. The length of the CDR3 is 14 residues. Trimming took off 6 bases at V and 0 bases at J, with 9 bases between the two ends. The DNA for the CDR3 is TGTGCCAGCAGCCTAGGGGCTAGCAATCAGCCCCAGCATTTT. Its translation: CASSLGASNQPQHF.